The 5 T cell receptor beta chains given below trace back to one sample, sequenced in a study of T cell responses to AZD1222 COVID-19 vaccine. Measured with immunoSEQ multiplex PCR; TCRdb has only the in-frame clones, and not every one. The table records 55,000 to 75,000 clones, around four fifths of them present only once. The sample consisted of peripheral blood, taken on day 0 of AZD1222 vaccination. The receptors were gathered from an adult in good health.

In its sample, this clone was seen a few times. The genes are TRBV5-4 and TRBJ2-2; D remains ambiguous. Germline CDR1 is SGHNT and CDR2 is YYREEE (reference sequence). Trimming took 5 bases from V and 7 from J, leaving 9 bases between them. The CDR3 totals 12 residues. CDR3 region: CASRMSDGELFF. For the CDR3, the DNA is TGTGCCAGCAGAATGTCAGACGGGGAGCTGTTTTTT.

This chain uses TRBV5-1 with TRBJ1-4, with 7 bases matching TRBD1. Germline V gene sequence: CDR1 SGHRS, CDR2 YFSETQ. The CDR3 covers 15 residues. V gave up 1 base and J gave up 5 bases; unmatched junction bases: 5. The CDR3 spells CASSLLGTANEKLFF. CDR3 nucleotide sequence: TGCGCCAGCAGCTTGTTAGGGACAGCAAATGAAAAACTGTTTTTT.

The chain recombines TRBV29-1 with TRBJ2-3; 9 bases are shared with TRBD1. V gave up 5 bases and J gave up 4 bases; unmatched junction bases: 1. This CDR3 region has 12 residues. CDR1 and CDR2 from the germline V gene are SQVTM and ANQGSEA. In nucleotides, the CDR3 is TGCAGCGTTCGACAGGGGGCAGATACGCAGTATTTT. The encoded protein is CSVRQGADTQYF.

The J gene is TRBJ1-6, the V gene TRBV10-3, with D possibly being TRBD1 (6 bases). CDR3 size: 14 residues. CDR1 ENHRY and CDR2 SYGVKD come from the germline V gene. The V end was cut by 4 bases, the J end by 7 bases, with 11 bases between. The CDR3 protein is CAISGGARNSPLHF. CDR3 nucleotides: TGTGCCATCAGTGGGGGGGCGAGGAATTCACCCCTCCACTTT.

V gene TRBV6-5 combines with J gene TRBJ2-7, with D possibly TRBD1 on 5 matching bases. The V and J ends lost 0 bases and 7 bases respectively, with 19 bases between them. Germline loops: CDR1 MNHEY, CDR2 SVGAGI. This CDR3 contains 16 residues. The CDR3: CASSYSKGWGRQEQYF. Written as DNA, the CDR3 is TGTGCCAGCAGTTACTCGAAGGGGTGGGGTCGTCAAGAGCAGTACTTC.